The 5 T cell receptor beta chains listed next were all sequenced from one sample in a study of cytomegalovirus exposure and HLA in healthy donors. The study ran its PCR with 60 Vbeta and 13 Jbeta primers. Method: immunoSEQ multiplex PCR; TCRdb's copy keeps in-frame clones and lacks some. The profile shows fewer than 90,000 clones, around four fifths of them singletons. Sequencing was carried out using PBMCs. The receptors here all came from a young man in good health and CMV-seropositive.

This clone was found a few times. This chain connects TRBV2 to TRBJ1-1; possibly TRBD1 for D (6 bases). CDR3 length equals 16 residues. Deletions cut 4 bases from V and 6 bases from J, with 21 bases between. Looked up from germline, CDR1 is SNHLY and CDR2 is FYNNEI. In DNA, the CDR3 is TGTGCCAGCAGTGGGTACTTTGGACAGTTCTCTGCTGAAGCTTTCTTT. Translated, it gives CASSGYFGQFSAEAFF.

V and J are TRBV6-1 and TRBJ1-5; the D gene is possibly TRBD1 (5 bases). The length of the CDR3 is 14 residues. The V and J ends lost 7 bases and 3 bases respectively, with 13 bases between them. From germline, CDR1 is MNHNS and CDR2 SASEGT. The CDR3 protein is CASKPDRHNQPQHF. The CDR3 coding sequence is TGTGCCAGCAAACCCGACAGACACAATCAGCCCCAGCATTTT.

The rearrangement uses TRBV7-2 and TRBJ1-6, with 9 bases that match TRBD1. The CDR3 spans 19 residues. The V segment lost 0 bases and the J segment 4 bases; nucleotides outside the gene matches: 10. CDR1 and CDR2 from the germline V gene are SGHTA and FQGNSA. The CDR3 loop reads CASSLAPGQGSQYNSPLHF. In DNA, the CDR3 is TGTGCCAGCAGCTTAGCCCCGGGACAGGGCTCACAGTATAATTCACCCCTCCACTTT.

The V and J genes are TRBV7-3 and TRBJ2-2; 8 bases agree with TRBD1. Germline V lookup: CDR1 SGHTA, CDR2 FQGTGA. V lost 6 bases, J lost 4 bases, and 4 bases stayed unmatched. The CDR3 covers 14 residues. CDR3 amino acids: CASSSGTGTGELFF. The CDR3 nucleotides read TGTGCCAGCAGTTCCGGGACAGGCACCGGGGAGCTGTTTTTT.

This clone appeared a single time. This sequence joins TRBV9 and TRBJ2-3; 8 bases agree with TRBD2. CDR3 size: 15 residues. Germline values: CDR1 SGDLS, CDR2 YYNGEE. J was trimmed by 4 bases and V by 5 bases; bases with no gene match: 9. The CDR3 sequence: CASSYGGGQADTQYF. CDR3 DNA sequence: TGTGCCAGCAGTTACGGGGGGGGGCAGGCAGATACGCAGTATTTT.